The 18 T cell receptor beta chains in this list originate from one sample, sequenced in a study of blood T cells in healthy people across ages. A J-beta primer mix and a sample-barcoded 5' primer were used in a second PCR of roughly 7 to 12 cycles. TCRdb independently ran MiXCR on the 5' RACE reads; one entry per CDR3 protein. The sample has approximately 690,000 distinct CDR3 sequences, roughly 50% seen once; the top ten hold about two fifths. The sequenced sample was blood. Receptor source: a man in his sixties in good health.

The chain is built from TRBV7-9 and TRBJ1-6, with 8 bases identical to TRBD1. The V gene's germline CDR1 is SEHNR and CDR2 FQNEAQ (reference sequence). The CDR3 has 15 amino acids. J lost 7 bases, V lost 4 bases, and 6 bases had no gene match. The CDR3 DNA is TGTGCCAGCAGCTGGACAGGGTCTGCGAATTCACCCCTCCACTTT. This gives the protein CASSWTGSANSPLHF. Supplemented by reference TRBV7-9 and TRBJ1-6, the full variable domain reads DTGVSQNPRHKITKRGQNVTFRCDPISEHNRLYWYRQTLGQGPEFLTYFQNEAQLEKSRLLSDRFSAERPKGSFSTLEIQRTEQGDSAMYLCASSWTGSANSPLHFGNGTRLTVT.

Only a few counts were recorded for this clonotype. V and J are TRBV3-1 and TRBJ2-1; TRBD1 or TRBD2 may be the D gene (6 bases each). Germline-derived CDR1 and CDR2 are LGHDT and YNNKEL (reference sequence). This CDR3 has 16 amino acids. Trimming took off 0 bases at V and 4 bases at J, with 13 bases between the two ends. CDR3 DNA: TGTGCCAGCAGCCAAGAAGACGGGGGCCGTTACAATGAGCAGTTCTTC. It translates to CASSQEDGGRYNEQFF.

This clonotype turned up a few times. The rearrangement links TRBV29-1 to TRBJ2-7, with TRBD1 matching over 8 bases. Germline V gene data show CDR1 as SQVTM and CDR2 as ANQGSEA. V lost 6 bases to trimming and J lost 0 bases; unmatched junction nucleotides: 7. The CDR3 sequence is 14 residues long. For the CDR3, the DNA is TGCAGCGTCGCTAAAACAGGGGGCTCCTACGAGCAGTACTTC. Protein: CSVAKTGGSYEQYF.

The chain joins TRBV11-2 to TRBJ2-7; 8 bases map to TRBD1. CDR1 SGHAT and CDR2 FQNNGV come from the germline V gene. This CDR3 has 15 residues. The ends lost 1 base at V and 7 bases at J; junction bases unmatched: 9. DNA for the CDR3: TGTGCCAGCAGCTTAGTACAGGGGGAGCTGATGGAGCAGTACTTC. It codes for CASSLVQGELMEQYF.

V gene TRBV5-5 combines with J gene TRBJ2-5, with D maybe TRBD2 (5 bases). The CDR3 loop spans 12 amino acids. Germline lookup yields CDR1 SGHKS and CDR2 YYEKEE (reference sequence). Trimming cost V 6 bases and J 11 bases, with 17 bases left between them. The chain's CDR3 is CASTHSIREQYF. The CDR3 DNA reads as TGTGCCAGCACCCATTCAATAAGGGAGCAGTACTTC.

Only a few counts were recorded for this clonotype. The gene calls are TRBV29-1 and TRBJ1-2; D gene ambiguous. The CDR3 is made up of 11 amino acids. V dropped 2 bases and J dropped 5 bases, with 6 bases sitting between them. Germline lookup yields CDR1 SQVTM and CDR2 ANQGSEA. The CDR3 protein is CSVETLYGYTF. CDR3 bases: TGCAGCGTTGAAACTCTTTATGGCTACACCTTC.

The chain joins TRBV6-5 to TRBJ2-5, with 15 bases identical to TRBD2. V was pared by 0 bases and J by 4 bases, with 3 bases of the junction left unmatched. CDR1 MNHEY and CDR2 SVGAGI come from the germline V gene. There are 17 residues in the CDR3. In DNA, the CDR3 is TGTGCCAGCAGTTACTCCCAGGGACTAGCGGGGGGAGAGACCCAGTACTTC. It encodes CASSYSQGLAGGETQYF.

In its sample, this clonotype was seen a few times. The J gene is TRBJ2-5, the V gene TRBV29-1; D ambiguous. Per germline, CDR1 SQVTM and CDR2 ANQGSEA. The CDR3 contains 10 residues. The germline V and J ends were trimmed by 3 bases and 7 bases, with 6 bases remaining between them. The CDR3 here is CSVDHRTQYF. Here the CDR3 DNA reads TGCAGCGTTGACCACCGGACCCAGTACTTC.

The V gene is TRBV9, the J gene TRBJ2-3; D possibly corresponds to TRBD2 (5 bases). Germline V lookup: CDR1 SGDLS, CDR2 YYNGEE. This CDR3 is built from 13 residues. V was pared by 7 bases and J by 1 base, with 10 bases between. The CDR3 spells CASGGYGTDTQYF. CDR3 DNA sequence: TGTGCCAGCGGCGGGTACGGCACAGATACGCAGTATTTT.

The chain has TRBV12-3 or TRBV12-4 and TRBJ2-1, with D maybe TRBD2 (6 bases). The CDR3 consists of 13 residues. V shed 10 bases and J shed 9 bases, with 19 bases lying between them. CDR3 coding DNA: TGTGCCACCTCGGGGGTCGGGGTGGGTGAGCAGTTCTTC. Protein product: CATSGVGVGEQFF.

This clonotype has at least ten counts. The chain has TRBV5-1 and TRBJ2-3, with D perhaps matching TRBD1 (6 bases). The CDR3 is 15 amino acids. Germline V gives CDR1 SGHRS, CDR2 YFSETQ. V lost 4 bases and J lost 0, with 12 bases in between. The CDR3 is CASSLGTRSTDTQYF. In DNA form, the CDR3 reads TGCGCCAGCAGCCTCGGGACACGTAGCACAGATACGCAGTATTTT.

This clonotype was detected only a few times. The chain is built from TRBV20-1 and TRBJ2-5; D possibly corresponds to TRBD1 (6 bases). Trimming removed 4 bases at V and 1 base at J, with 10 bases between. The CDR3 runs 13 residues. From germline, CDR1 is DFQATT and CDR2 SNEGSKA (reference sequence). This CDR3 is CSAKGQLQETQYF. The CDR3 DNA is TGCAGTGCTAAAGGACAGCTCCAAGAGACCCAGTACTTC.

The chain recombines TRBV20-1 with TRBJ1-2; TRBD1 agrees at 9 bases. The CDR3 has 14 amino acids. Trimming took 1 base from V and 3 from J; bases not matched to a gene: 3. The germline gives CDR1 DFQATT, CDR2 SNEGSKA (reference sequence). CDR3 in amino acids: CSARVTGGDYGYTF. Here the CDR3 DNA reads TGCAGTGCTAGAGTGACAGGGGGGGACTATGGCTACACCTTC.

This clonotype was detected only a few times. V gene TRBV7-2 combines with J gene TRBJ2-5, with D perhaps given as TRBD1 or TRBD2 (5 bases each). Per germline, CDR1 SGHTA and CDR2 FQGNSA. V was cut by 2 bases and J by 5 bases, with 21 bases left in between. This CDR3 region has 17 residues. The CDR3 DNA follows: TGTGCCAGCAGCTTACGGCGGGTTCAGGGCCTCGGGGAGACCCAGTACTTC. It is translated as CASSLRRVQGLGETQYF.

The chain recombines TRBV7-7 with TRBJ2-6; unclear D gene. The germline V gene has CDR1 SSHAT and CDR2 FNYEAQ (reference sequence). Trimming took off 10 bases at V and 6 bases at J, with 7 bases between the two ends. The CDR3 is made up of 11 amino acids. The CDR3 bases are TGTGCCACCGGGCCGGCCAACGTCCTGACTTTC. Its translation is CATGPANVLTF.

The CDR3 sequence is CASSGTGLWDYTF. The CDR3 DNA follows: TGTGCCAGCAGTGGTACCGGACTATGGGACTACACCTTC. The chain couples TRBV2 to TRBJ1-2; D is unclear. V gave up 4 bases and J gave up 10 bases, with 16 bases separating them. CDR1 is SNHLY, CDR2 FYNNEI, per germline. This CDR3 spans 13 amino acids.

V usage is TRBV30 and J usage is TRBJ2-7; TRBD2 matches 8 bases. In germline, CDR1 is GTSNPN, CDR2 SVGIG (reference sequence). With 1 base clipped from V and 5 bases from J, the junction kept 10 bases outside the gene matches. The CDR3 has 15 residues. CDR3 amino acids: CAWSAAGGARNEQYF. The CDR3 coding sequence is TGTGCCTGGAGTGCCGCGGGGGGCGCGAGAAACGAGCAGTACTTC.

This clonotype was seen only a few times. This chain connects TRBV6-5 to TRBJ2-1; the D is unclear. The length of the CDR3 is 14 residues. V lost 5 bases to trimming and J lost 0 bases, with 8 bases between them. In germline, CDR1 is MNHEY, CDR2 SVGAGI. The DNA for the CDR3 is TGTGCCAGCAGTCAGCGACGCTCCTACAATGAGCAGTTCTTC. Amino acids: CASSQRRSYNEQFF.